This is a list of T cell receptor beta chains from one sample in a study of T cell repertoires in cytomegalovirus infection. MiXCR was run by TCRdb on the reads, yielding one entry per CDR3 protein. The sample has about 270,000 distinct CDR3 sequences, under 25% seen once; the top ten hold around 20%. Their antigens are not known. The source material was cultured PBMCs, sampled from culture after CMV antigen stimulation. The receptor source for this set is a human donor in good health (CMV status not recorded). Some clones in this sample may be carry-over from other donors' samples. Each CDR3 is given with its conserved first and last residue. D genes are given only for firm matches. Clone size appears in some rows only: once, few, many, or a class for an expanded clone.

many	TRBV7-6	TRBD2	TRBJ2-1	TGTGCCAGCAGCACCCTGGAAGGGACTACCAATGAGCAGTTCTTC	CASSTLEGTTNEQFF
few	TRBV4-2	TRBD2	TRBJ2-5	TGTGCCAGCAGCCCCGGGACTAGCGGCCAAGAGACCCAGTACTTC	CASSPGTSGQETQYF
many	TRBV12-3/TRBV12-4	TRBD2	TRBJ2-1	TGTGCCAGCAGTTTGAGCGGGGGCTCCTACAATGAGCAGTTCTTC	CASSLSGGSYNEQFF
few	TRBV28	-	TRBJ1-4	TGTGCCAGCAGTTTAGAGAGGCCTACGAGGGATGAAAAACTGTTTTTT	CASSLERPTRDEKLFF
-	TRBV24-1	TRBD2	TRBJ2-1	TGTGCCACCAGGGAGACTAGCGCGAACAATGAGCAGTTCTTC	CATRETSANNEQFF
few	TRBV12-3/TRBV12-4	-	TRBJ1-5	TGTGCCAGCAGTAAATACCGGGCCGGGCATCAGCCCCAGCATTTT	CASSKYRAGHQPQHF
-	TRBV6-2/TRBV6-3	-	TRBJ2-2	TGTGCCAGCAGTTACTCTTTTGGAGCGGTGACAGGAAAGAACACCGGGGAGCTGTTTTTT	CASSYSFGAVTGKNTGELFF
many	TRBV5-3	-	TRBJ2-3	TGTGCCAGAAGCCATGGACACTCTAGCACAGATACGCAGTATTTT	CARSHGHSSTDTQYF
-	TRBV7-9	-	TRBJ1-1	TGTGCCAGCAGCTCCCGGCGGGGGGGGGATGAAGCTTTCTTT	CASSSRRGGDEAFF
-	TRBV2	-	TRBJ2-1	TGTGCCAGCAGTGTAGACCGGGCTCGCTACAATGAGCAGTTCTTC	CASSVDRARYNEQFF
-	TRBV24-1	TRBD1	TRBJ2-3	TGTGCCACCAGTGACAACGGACAGGCGCTCACAGATACGCAGTATTTT	CATSDNGQALTDTQYF
-	TRBV11-2	-	TRBJ2-1	TGTGCCAGCAGCTTAGTTTTCAAGGGAACCTACAATGAGCAGTTCTTC	CASSLVFKGTYNEQFF
many	TRBV11-3	-	TRBJ1-1	-	CASSFGQGGIAFF
many	TRBV7-2	TRBD2	TRBJ2-2	TGTGCCAGCAGCGGCCGGACTAGCGGGGGGACCGGGGAGCTGTTTTTT	CASSGRTSGGTGELFF
few	TRBV6-5	TRBD2	TRBJ2-2	TGTGCCAGCAAGAACGCGGGAGGGCAGAACACCGGGGAGCTGTTTTTT	CASKNAGGQNTGELFF
-	TRBV5-4	-	TRBJ2-6	TGTGCCAGCAGCTTGGTGAGGTCCTCTGGGGCCAACGTCCTGACTTTC	CASSLVRSSGANVLTF
-	TRBV28	TRBD1	TRBJ2-5	TGTGCCAGCAGTCCCCCGGACAGGGGGCCCCGGGAGACCCAGTACTTC	CASSPPDRGPRETQYF
-	TRBV6-1	-	TRBJ1-5	TGTGCCAGCAGTGTTCAGGGTAGCAATCAGCCCCAGCATTTT	CASSVQGSNQPQHF
few	TRBV19	TRBD2	TRBJ2-1	TGTGCCAGTAGTATATCTCTAGCGGGAGGGACCTACAATGAGCAGTTCTTC	CASSISLAGGTYNEQFF
-	TRBV14	TRBD1	TRBJ1-1	TGTGCCAGCAGCCAATTCGGACAGGGAAGGGACACTGAAGCTTTCTTT	CASSQFGQGRDTEAFF
-	TRBV12-3/TRBV12-4	TRBD1	TRBJ1-1	TGTGCCAGCAGTTTAGGAGGGGGCTGGACTGAAGCTTTCTTT	CASSLGGGWTEAFF
few	TRBV6-2/TRBV6-3	TRBD2	TRBJ2-5	TGTGCCAGCAGGCCCCGACTAGCGGGAGGTCAAGAGACCCAGTACTTC	CASRPRLAGGQETQYF
few	TRBV11-2	TRBD2	TRBJ2-1	TGTGCCAGCAGCTTAGATCTTTGGGCGGGAGGTTCGAATGAGCAGTTCTTC	CASSLDLWAGGSNEQFF
-	TRBV7-6	TRBD2	TRBJ2-5	TGTGCCAGCAGCTCGGGACTAGCGGGAGTTTCGTGGCAAGAGACCCAGTACTTC	CASSSGLAGVSWQETQYF
-	TRBV4-1	TRBD1	TRBJ1-5	TGCGCCAGCAGCCAAGACCCGACAGGGGGACAGCCCCAGCATTTT	CASSQDPTGGQPQHF
-	TRBV29-1	TRBD1	TRBJ2-3	TGCAGCGCTACCGGGACAGTTTCGCCAGATACGCAGTATTTT	CSATGTVSPDTQYF
many	TRBV7-2	TRBD2	TRBJ2-5	TGTGCCAGCAGCTCTACATTAGCGGGAGGCGAGACCCAGTACTTC	CASSSTLAGGETQYF
-	TRBV12-3/TRBV12-4	TRBD1	TRBJ1-6	TGTGCCAGCTCGGGGGGACAGGGAAGTTCACCCCTCCACTTT	CASSGGQGSSPLHF
many	TRBV7-9	TRBD1	TRBJ1-2	TGTGCCAGCAGCTTAATAAGGGGGCTAGCTAACTATGGCTACACCTTC	CASSLIRGLANYGYTF
many	TRBV7-2	-	TRBJ2-7	TGTGCCAGCAGCCCAAGACTGTACTACGAGCAGTACTTC	CASSPRLYYEQYF
once	TRBV4-3	-	TRBJ1-3	TGCGCCAGCAGCCAAGTTCTCTCTGGAAACACCATATATTTT	CASSQVLSGNTIYF
few	TRBV4-2	-	TRBJ1-2	TGTGCCAGCAGCCCCAAGGGCCCCTGGGACTATGGCTACACCTTC	CASSPKGPWDYGYTF
many	TRBV7-8	-	TRBJ1-4	TGTGCCAGCAGCTTAGCGCGCGGCGAGGGGAAACTGTTTTTT	CASSLARGEGKLFF
-	TRBV30	-	TRBJ1-1	TGTGCCTGGAGTGACAGCCAGAACACTGAAGCTTTCTTT	CAWSDSQNTEAFF
many	TRBV7-2	-	TRBJ2-5	TGTGCCAGCAGCTTTGGGACCCGACGAGAGACCCAGTACTTC	CASSFGTRRETQYF
-	TRBV11-2	-	TRBJ1-1	TGTGCCAGCAGCTTAGCTGGAGGGATGAACACTGAAGCTTTCTTT	CASSLAGGMNTEAFF
many	TRBV7-2	TRBD2	TRBJ2-2	TGTGCCAGCAGCTTAAATGCGCTAGCGGGAGGGCGGGAGCTGTTTTTT	CASSLNALAGGRELFF
many	TRBV28	-	TRBJ2-5	TGTGCCAGCAGTACCGGTCGCGGTGAGACCCAGTACTTC	CASSTGRGETQYF
many	TRBV7-2	-	TRBJ1-2	TGTGCCAGCAGCTTAGTAGTCAGGGCGGAGGGCTATGGCTACACCTTC	CASSLVVRAEGYGYTF
many	TRBV12-3/TRBV12-4	-	TRBJ1-5	TGTGCCAGCAGTTATTTCGGTGGTCAGCCCCAGCATTTT	CASSYFGGQPQHF
many	TRBV12-3/TRBV12-4	TRBD2	TRBJ2-5	TGTGCCAGCAGTTTAGCTAGCGGGCAAGAGACCCAGTACTTC	CASSLASGQETQYF